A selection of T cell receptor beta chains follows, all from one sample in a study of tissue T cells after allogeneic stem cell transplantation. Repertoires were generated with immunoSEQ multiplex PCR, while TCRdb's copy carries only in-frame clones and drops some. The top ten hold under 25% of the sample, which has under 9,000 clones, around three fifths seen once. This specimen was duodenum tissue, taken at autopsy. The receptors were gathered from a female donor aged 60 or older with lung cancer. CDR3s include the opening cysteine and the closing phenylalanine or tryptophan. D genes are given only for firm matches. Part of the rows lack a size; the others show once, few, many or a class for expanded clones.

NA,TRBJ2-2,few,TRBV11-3,TGTGCCAGCAGCTTACGGGGGAACACCGGGGAGCTGTTTTTT,CASSLRGNTGELFF
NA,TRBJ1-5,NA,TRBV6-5,TGTGCCAGCAGTTATTCGGGGGGTAATCAGCCCCAGCATTTT,CASSYSGGNQPQHF
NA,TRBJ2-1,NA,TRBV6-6,TGTGCCAGCAGCTCCGACAGTCGCTCCTACAATGAGCAGTTCTTC,CASSSDSRSYNEQFF
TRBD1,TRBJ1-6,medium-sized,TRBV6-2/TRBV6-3,TGTGCCAGCAGTTACCCCCCGGGACAGGGAGGTTCACCCCTCCACTTT,CASSYPPGQGGSPLHF
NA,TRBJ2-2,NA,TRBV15,TGTGCCACCAGCGGTACCGGGGAGCTGTTTTTT,CATSGTGELFF
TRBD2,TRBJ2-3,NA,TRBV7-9,TGTGCCAGCAGCTCCCTGGCGGGGGGATCAGATACGCAGTATTTT,CASSSLAGGSDTQYF
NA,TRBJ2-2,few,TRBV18,TGTGCCAGCTCACCACCAGAACGGGTCGGGGAGCTGTTTTTT,CASSPPERVGELFF
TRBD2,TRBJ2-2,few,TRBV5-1,TGCGCCAGCAGCACCGGGACTAGCGGGAGAATGAGGACCGGGGAGCTGTTTTTT,CASSTGTSGRMRTGELFF
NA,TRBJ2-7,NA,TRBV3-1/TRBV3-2,TGTGCCAGCAGCCAACGACGGGCGAGCTCCTACGAGCAGTACTTC,CASSQRRASSYEQYF
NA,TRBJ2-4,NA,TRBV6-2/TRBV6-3,TGTGCCAGCAGTTACTCCGGAGGGGTTGGCATTCAGTACTTC,CASSYSGGVGIQYF
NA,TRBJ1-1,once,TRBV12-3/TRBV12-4,TGTGCCAGCGGAAAGAACGGATACACTGAAGCTTTCTTT,CASGKNGYTEAFF
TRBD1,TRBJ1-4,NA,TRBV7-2,TGTGCCAGCAGCCCGGGACAGCGTAATGAAGAACTGTTTTTT,CASSPGQRNEELFF
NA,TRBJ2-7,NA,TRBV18,TGTGCCAGCTCACCACCGTTGCGCTCCGAGCAGTACTTC,CASSPPLRSEQYF
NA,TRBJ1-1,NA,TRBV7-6,TGTGCCAGCAGCTCCGAGGGGTTTTCAGGAGCTTTCTTT,CASSSEGFSGAFF
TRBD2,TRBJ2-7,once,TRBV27,TGTGCCAGCAGCCTGGGGGGGACCACCTACGAGCAGTACTTC,CASSLGGTTYEQYF
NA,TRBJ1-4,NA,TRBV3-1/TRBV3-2,TGTGCCAGCAGCCAAGACCCGGGGGCGGGTGAAAAACTGTTTTTT,CASSQDPGAGEKLFF
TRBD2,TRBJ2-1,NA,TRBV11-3,TGTGCCAGCAGCCCAATAGGAGCGGGGGGGCTGGGTGAGCAGTTCTTC,CASSPIGAGGLGEQFF
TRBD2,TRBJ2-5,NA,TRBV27,TGTGCCAGCAGGGGGGGGTCGGAGACCCAGTACTTC,CASRGGSETQYF
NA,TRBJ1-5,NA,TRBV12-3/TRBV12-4,TGTGCCAGCAGTTTAGGGGGAGGTGGGCCCCAGCATTTT,CASSLGGGGPQHF
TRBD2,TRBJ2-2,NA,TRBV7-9,TGTGCCAGCAGCTCACGGGAGGGAGGCACCGGGGAGCTGTTTTTT,CASSSREGGTGELFF
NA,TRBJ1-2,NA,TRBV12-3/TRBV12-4,TGTGCCAGCAGGGGGGTCAACGAGGATCGCTACACCTTC,CASRGVNEDRYTF
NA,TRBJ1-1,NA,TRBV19,TGTGCCAGTAGAGGGGTTCATGGGGGTAACACTGAAGCTTTCTTT,CASRGVHGGNTEAFF
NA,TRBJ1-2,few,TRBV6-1,TGTGCCAGCAGTGAAAGTGGCAGGGGCTATGGCTACACCTTC,CASSESGRGYGYTF
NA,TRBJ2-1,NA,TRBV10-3,TGTGCCATCAGTGTCCAGGCTTACAATGAGCAGTTCTTC,CAISVQAYNEQFF
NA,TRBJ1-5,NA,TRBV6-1,TGTGCCAGCAGTTCGGGGGGCAATCAGCCCCAGCATTTT,CASSSGGNQPQHF
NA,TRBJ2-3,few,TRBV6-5,TGTGCCAGCAGGCTGAGCACAGATACGCAGTATTTT,CASRLSTDTQYF
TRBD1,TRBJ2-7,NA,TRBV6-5,TGTGCCAGCAACGGTTGGACAGGGGGGTCCTACGAGCAGTACTTC,CASNGWTGGSYEQYF
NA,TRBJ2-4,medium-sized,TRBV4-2,TGTGCCAGCAGCCAAAAGGGGGGTAGCCGCGGTCGGAACATTCAGTACTTC,CASSQKGGSRGRNIQYF
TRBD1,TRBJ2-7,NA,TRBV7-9,TGTGCCAGCAGCGATTCCGGGACAGGCCGCTCCTACGAGCAGTACTTC,CASSDSGTGRSYEQYF
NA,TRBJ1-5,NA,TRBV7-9,TGTGCCAGCAGCTTAGCGGGTGATCAGCCCCAGCATTTT,CASSLAGDQPQHF
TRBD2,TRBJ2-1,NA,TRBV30,TGTGCCTGCGGGAGCGGGGGGGACAATGAGCAGTTCTTC,CACGSGGDNEQFF
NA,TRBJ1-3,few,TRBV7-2,TGTGCCAGCAGCTTAATGGCGGGTAGACGCTCTGGAAACACCATATATTTT,CASSLMAGRRSGNTIYF
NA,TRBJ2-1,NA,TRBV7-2,TGTGCCAGCAGCGCGCACAGGGATCCGTTCTTC,CASSAHRDPFF
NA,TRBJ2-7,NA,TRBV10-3,TGTGCCAACGGAGCTGGCTACGAGCAGTACTTC,CANGAGYEQYF
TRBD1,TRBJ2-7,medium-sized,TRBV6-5,TGTGCCAGCGCAGGGGACAGCCGAGGAAGGAACGAGCAGTACTTC,CASAGDSRGRNEQYF
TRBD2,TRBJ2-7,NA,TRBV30,TGTGCCTGGAGGAGCGGGGGAGAGTCCTACGAGCAGTACTTC,CAWRSGGESYEQYF
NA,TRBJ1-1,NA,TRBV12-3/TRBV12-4,TGTGCCAGCAGTTATCGGGCCCCTGAAGCTTTCTTT,CASSYRAPEAFF
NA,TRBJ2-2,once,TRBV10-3,TGTGCCATCAGTGAGTTAGAACACGGGGAGCTGTTTTTT,CAISELEHGELFF
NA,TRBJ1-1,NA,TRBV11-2,TGTGCCAGCAGCCGACAGGCCGCGAACACTGAAGCTTTCTTT,CASSRQAANTEAFF
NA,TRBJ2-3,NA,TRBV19,TGTGCCAGTAGTTTGGGACTGATACGCACAGATACGCAGTATTTT,CASSLGLIRTDTQYF
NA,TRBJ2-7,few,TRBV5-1,TGCGCCAGCAGCTTGGACAGGGCCCACTACGAGCAGTACTTC,CASSLDRAHYEQYF
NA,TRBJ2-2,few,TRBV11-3,TGTGCCAGCAGCTCCAGGGGGAACACCGGGGAGCTGTTTTTT,CASSSRGNTGELFF
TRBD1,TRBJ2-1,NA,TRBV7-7,TGTGCCAGCAGCTTAGAGGGGGCCACCTACAATGAGCAGTTCTTC,CASSLEGATYNEQFF